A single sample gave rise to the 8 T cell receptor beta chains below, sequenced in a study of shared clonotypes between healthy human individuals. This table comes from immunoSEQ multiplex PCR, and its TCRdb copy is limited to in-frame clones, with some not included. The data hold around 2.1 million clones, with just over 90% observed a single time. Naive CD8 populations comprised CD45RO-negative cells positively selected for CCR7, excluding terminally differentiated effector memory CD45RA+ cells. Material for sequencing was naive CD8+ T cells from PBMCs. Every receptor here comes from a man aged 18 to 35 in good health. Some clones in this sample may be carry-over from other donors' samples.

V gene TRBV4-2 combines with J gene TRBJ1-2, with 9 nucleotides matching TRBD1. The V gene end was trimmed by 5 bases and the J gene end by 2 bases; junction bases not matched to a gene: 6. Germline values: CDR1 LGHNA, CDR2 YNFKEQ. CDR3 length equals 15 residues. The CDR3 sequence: CASSTRQGDNYGYTF. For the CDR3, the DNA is TGTGCCAGCAGCACCCGACAGGGGGACAACTATGGCTACACCTTC.

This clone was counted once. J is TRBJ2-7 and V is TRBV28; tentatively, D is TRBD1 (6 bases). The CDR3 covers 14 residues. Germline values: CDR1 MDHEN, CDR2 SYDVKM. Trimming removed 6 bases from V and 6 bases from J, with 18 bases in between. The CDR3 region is CASSPVTGKGEQYF. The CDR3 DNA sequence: TGTGCCAGCAGCCCGGTAACAGGGAAGGGCGAGCAGTACTTC.

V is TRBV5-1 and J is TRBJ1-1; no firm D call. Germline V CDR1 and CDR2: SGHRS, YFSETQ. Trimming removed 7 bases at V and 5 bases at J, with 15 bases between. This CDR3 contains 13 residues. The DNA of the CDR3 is TGCGCCAGCCGACCCGCGGGTGGGACTGAAGCTTTCTTT. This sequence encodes CASRPAGGTEAFF.

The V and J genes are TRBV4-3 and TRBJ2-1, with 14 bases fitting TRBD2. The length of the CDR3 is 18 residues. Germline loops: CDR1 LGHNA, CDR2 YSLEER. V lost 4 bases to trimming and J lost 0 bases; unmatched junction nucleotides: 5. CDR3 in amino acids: CASSRTSGRTSSYNEQFF. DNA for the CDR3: TGCGCCAGCAGCCGGACTAGCGGGAGGACGAGCTCCTACAATGAGCAGTTCTTC.

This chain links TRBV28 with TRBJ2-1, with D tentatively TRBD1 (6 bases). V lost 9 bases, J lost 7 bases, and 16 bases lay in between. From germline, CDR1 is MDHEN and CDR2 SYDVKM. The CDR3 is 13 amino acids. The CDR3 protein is CASTDRLGNEQFF. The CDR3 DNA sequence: TGTGCCAGTACGGACAGATTAGGAAATGAGCAGTTCTTC. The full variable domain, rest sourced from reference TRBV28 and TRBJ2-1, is DVKVTQSSRYLVKRTGEKVFLECVQDMDHENMFWYRQDPGLGLRLIYFSYDVKMKEKGDIPEGYSVSREKKERFSLILESASTNQTSMYLCASTDRLGNEQFFGPGTRLTVL.

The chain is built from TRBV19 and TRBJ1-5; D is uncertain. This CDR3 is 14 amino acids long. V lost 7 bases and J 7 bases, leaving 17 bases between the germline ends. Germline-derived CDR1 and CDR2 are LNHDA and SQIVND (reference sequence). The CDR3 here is CASMAAYVDQPQHF. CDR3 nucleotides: TGTGCCAGTATGGCGGCTTACGTGGACCAGCCCCAGCATTTT.

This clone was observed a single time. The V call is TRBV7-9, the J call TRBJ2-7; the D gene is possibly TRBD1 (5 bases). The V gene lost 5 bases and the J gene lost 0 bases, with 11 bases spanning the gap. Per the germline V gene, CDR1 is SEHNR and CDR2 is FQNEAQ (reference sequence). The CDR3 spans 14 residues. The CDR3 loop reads CASSPRVSSYEQYF. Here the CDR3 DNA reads TGTGCCAGCAGCCCCAGGGTTTCCTCCTACGAGCAGTACTTC.

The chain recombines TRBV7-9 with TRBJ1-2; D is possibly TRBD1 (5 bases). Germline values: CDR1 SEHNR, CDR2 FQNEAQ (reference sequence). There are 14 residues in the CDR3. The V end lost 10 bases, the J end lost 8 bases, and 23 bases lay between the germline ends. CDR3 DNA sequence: TGTGCCATCCCCTCGGGGCCCGGGGGAGGCGGCTACACCTTC. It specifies CAIPSGPGGGGYTF.